What follows are 27 T cell receptor beta chains derived from one specimen sequenced in a study of blood T cell repertoires in COVID-19. The assay was immunoSEQ multiplex PCR, and TCRdb's table has in-frame clones only and misses some. The sample lists about 69,000 clones; about 90% were seen once. The sequenced sample consisted of peripheral blood. Every receptor here comes from a man aged 35-49 years with COVID-19, enrolled during active disease.

The chain employs TRBV10-3 and TRBJ2-1; 8 positions agree with TRBD1. Trimming cost V 6 bases and J 0 bases; bases outside gene matches: 7. The CDR3 length is 16 residues. Germline V gene data show CDR1 as ENHRY and CDR2 as SYGVKD. The CDR3 coding sequence is TGTGCCATCAGGATATCCACAGGGGGCTCCTACAATGAGCAGTTCTTC. It is translated as CAIRISTGGSYNEQFF.

This chain links TRBV28 with TRBJ2-2, with 10 bases matching TRBD2. This CDR3 has 19 residues. Germline CDR1 MDHEN, CDR2 SYDVKM. Losses at the gene ends were 5 bases for V and 4 bases for J; bases not matched to a gene: 16. CDR3 bases: TGTGCCAGCAGTCCATCTAGGGAACAAGCGGGGGGGCTCACCGGGGAGCTGTTTTTT. The encoded protein is CASSPSREQAGGLTGELFF.

This sequence joins TRBV9 and TRBJ1-2, with a possible D match to TRBD1 (5 bases). Trimming took 4 bases from V and 7 from J, leaving 14 bases between them. The CDR3 covers 13 residues. Germline V gives CDR1 SGDLS, CDR2 YYNGEE. The chain's CDR3 is CASSPRWRGGYTF. The DNA for the CDR3 is TGTGCCAGCAGCCCCCGGTGGAGGGGTGGCTACACCTTC.

The DNA of the CDR3 is TGTGCCAGCAGCCTAGGACATCCCTCCTACTACAATGAGCAGTTCTTC. Amino acid sequence: CASSLGHPSYYNEQFF. The chain links TRBV3-1 (or the pseudogene TRBV3-2) to TRBJ2-1; perhaps TRBD1 as D (5 bases). Germline-derived CDR1 and CDR2 are LGHDT and YNNKEL (reference sequence). This CDR3 comprises 16 residues. V lost 4 bases, J lost 3 bases, and 16 bases lay in between.

The V gene is TRBV4-2, the J gene TRBJ2-7; D may be TRBD2 (5 bases). CDR3 length: 15 amino acids. Germline values: CDR1 LGHNA, CDR2 YNFKEQ. V lost 0 bases, J lost 0 bases, and 9 bases lay in between. The CDR3 DNA reads TGTGCCAGCAGCCAAGAGATCCGGGACTCCTACGAGCAGTACTTC. It codes for CASSQEIRDSYEQYF.

The chain couples TRBV29-1 to TRBJ2-1; 12 bases agree with TRBD2. CDR3 length: 17 amino acids. Germline V lookup: CDR1 SQVTM, CDR2 ANQGSEA. J lost 8 bases, V lost 3 bases, and 14 bases had no gene match. The CDR3 nucleotides are TGCAGCGTTGACCCACAGGCTAGCGGGGGGGCTTGGGATGAGCAGTTCTTC. Amino acid sequence: CSVDPQASGGAWDEQFF.

V gene TRBV19 combines with J gene TRBJ1-2; TRBD1 matches 7 bases. The CDR3 has 14 residues. Germline V gene lookup returns CDR1 LNHDA and CDR2 SQIVND (reference sequence). V lost 4 bases, J lost 4 bases, and 6 bases stayed unmatched. CDR3 nucleotides: TGTGCCAGTAGTAGAGGCAGGGGGAGCTATGGCTACACCTTC. It encodes CASSRGRGSYGYTF.

The count of this clone is one. The V gene is TRBV30, the J gene TRBJ1-5, with 9 bases fitting TRBD1. Germline V gives CDR1 GTSNPN, CDR2 SVGIG (reference sequence). The CDR3 runs to 14 residues. The ends lost 3 bases at V and 4 bases at J; junction bases unmatched: 4. CDR3 in amino acids: CAWSAGTGNQPQHF. Written as DNA, the CDR3 is TGTGCCTGGAGCGCAGGGACAGGGAATCAGCCCCAGCATTTT. Combining the CDR3 with reference TRBV30 and TRBJ1-5 gives the whole variable domain SQTIHQWPATLVQPVGSPLSLECTVEGTSNPNLYWYRQAAGRGLQLLFYSVGIGQISSEVPQNLSASRPQDRQFILSSKKLLLSDSGFYLCAWSAGTGNQPQHFGDGTRLSIL.

CDR3 protein: CSVEEDGRAAFF. The CDR3 coding sequence is TGCAGCGTTGAAGAAGATGGCAGGGCGGCTTTCTTT. The rearrangement uses TRBV29-1 and TRBJ1-1; maybe TRBD1 (5 bases). V was clipped by 0 bases and J by 11 bases, with 13 bases between them. Germline CDR1 reads SQVTM; CDR2 reads ANQGSEA. The CDR3 is 12 residues long.

This sequence joins TRBV28 and TRBJ1-2; 7 bases line up with TRBD1. After removal of 5 bases from V and 3 bases from J, the junction contained 3 bases not matched to a gene. CDR1 and CDR2 from the germline V gene are MDHEN and SYDVKM. The CDR3 totals 13 residues. CDR3 DNA: TGTGCCAGCAGTCCGGGACAGTACTATGGCTACACCTTC. Amino acids: CASSPGQYYGYTF.

The rearrangement links TRBV10-1 to TRBJ2-1; no clear D gene. CDR3 size: 13 residues. From germline, CDR1 is WNHNN and CDR2 SYGVQD (reference sequence). V was cut by 3 bases and J by 6 bases, with 9 bases left in between. The DNA of the CDR3 is TGCGCCAGCAGTGATGAGTCCCGCAATGAGCAGTTCTTC. Encoded protein: CASSDESRNEQFF.

The rearrangement uses TRBV2 and TRBJ2-7, with TRBD2 identical over 13 bases. In germline, CDR1 is SNHLY, CDR2 FYNNEI. Trimming at V came to 0 bases and at J to 4 bases, leaving 18 bases not matched to a gene. The CDR3 length is 21 residues. Here the CDR3 reads CASSEALVETSGGPRRYEQYF. The CDR3 DNA reads as TGTGCCAGCAGTGAAGCCTTGGTAGAGACTAGCGGGGGGCCAAGAAGATACGAGCAGTACTTC.

The rearrangement links TRBV9 to TRBJ2-3, with 7 bases lining up with TRBD2. CDR3 length: 14 residues. Looked up from germline, CDR1 is SGDLS and CDR2 is YYNGEE. J was trimmed by 0 bases and V by 5 bases; bases with no gene match: 3. The CDR3 DNA sequence: TGTGCCAGCAGGCAGGGACTAAGCACAGATACGCAGTATTTT. Residues: CASRQGLSTDTQYF.

The rearrangement links TRBV6-5 to TRBJ2-4, with 7 nucleotides matching TRBD1. V was clipped by 5 bases and J by 6 bases; unmatched bases: 1. Germline V CDR1 and CDR2: MNHEY, SVGAGI. The CDR3 totals 12 residues. The CDR3 sequence is CASSRQGNIQYF. CDR3 bases: TGTGCCAGCAGTAGACAGGGAAACATTCAGTACTTC.

The gene calls are TRBV3-1 (or the pseudogene TRBV3-2) and TRBJ1-2, with D tentatively TRBD1 (5 bases). The CDR3 has 14 residues. Trimming removed 6 bases from V and 0 bases from J, with 11 bases in between. Germline CDR1 LGHDT, CDR2 YNNKEL (reference sequence). Here the CDR3 reads CASSRQNSNYGYTF. CDR3 in DNA: TGTGCCAGCAGTAGACAGAATTCTAACTATGGCTACACCTTC.

The rearrangement links TRBV15 to TRBJ2-1; 7 nucleotides line up with TRBD1. In germline, CDR1 is LNHNV, CDR2 YYDKDF (reference sequence). The junction had 4 bases not matched to a gene; V was cut back by 4 bases and J by 1 base. The CDR3 has 15 residues. CDR3 protein: CATSTQGESYNEQFF. Written as DNA, the CDR3 is TGTGCCACCAGCACCCAGGGGGAGTCCTACAATGAGCAGTTCTTC. The full variable domain, in which reference TRBV15 and TRBJ2-1 provide the parts outside the CDR3, is DAMVIQNPRYQVTQFGKPVTLSCSQTLNHNVMYWYQQKSSQAPKLLFHYYDKDFNNEADTPDNFQSRRPNTSFCFLDIRSPGLGDTAMYLCATSTQGESYNEQFFGPGTRLTVL.

The genes are TRBV21-1 and TRBJ2-5; the table's D call TRBD2 went unverified against the DNA. TRBV21-1 is a documented pseudogene. The CDR3 is made up of 16 amino acids. The CDR3 spells CASSTGTSGGAKTQYF. DNA of the CDR3: TGTGCCAGCAGCACGGGGACTAGCGGGGGGGCAAAGACCCAGTACTTC.

The J gene is TRBJ1-5, the V gene TRBV30; D may be TRBD1 (5 bases). In germline, CDR1 is GTSNPN, CDR2 SVGIG (reference sequence). There are 15 residues in the CDR3. The germline V and J ends were trimmed by 5 bases and 1 base, with 15 bases remaining between them. The CDR3 region is CAWSGDGGSNQPQHF. Here the CDR3 DNA reads TGTGCCTGGTCTGGGGACGGGGGGAGCAATCAGCCCCAGCATTTT.

The J gene is TRBJ2-7, the V gene TRBV30; D uncertain. Between the trimmed V and J ends, which lost 1 base and 4 bases, there was a span of 5 bases. CDR1 is GTSNPN and CDR2 is SVGIG in the germline V gene (reference sequence). This CDR3 has 11 amino acids. The CDR3 here is CAWSASYEQYF. In nucleotides, the CDR3 is TGTGCCTGGAGTGCGTCTTACGAGCAGTACTTC.

The rearrangement links TRBV30 to TRBJ1-2; 7 nucleotides align to TRBD1. The CDR3 contains 14 residues. After removal of 3 bases from V and 5 bases from J, the junction contained 9 bases not matched to a gene. Germline CDR1 is GTSNPN and CDR2 is SVGIG (reference sequence). The CDR3 DNA follows: TGTGCCTGGAGGGAGACAGGGTTAAATTATGGCTACACCTTC. Translated, it gives CAWRETGLNYGYTF. The complete variable domain, with remaining parts taken from reference TRBV30 and TRBJ1-2, reads SQTIHQWPATLVQPVGSPLSLECTVEGTSNPNLYWYRQAAGRGLQLLFYSVGIGQISSEVPQNLSASRPQDRQFILSSKKLLLSDSGFYLCAWRETGLNYGYTFGSGTRLTVV.

CDR3 sequence (DNA): TGTGCCAGCAGCTTATGGGGAGCCGAAACTAATGAAAAACTGTTTTTT. Translated: CASSLWGAETNEKLFF. J is TRBJ1-4 and V is TRBV7-9, with no clear D. V gave up 2 bases and J gave up 1 base, with 11 bases separating them. This CDR3 contains 16 residues. Germline CDR1 SEHNR, CDR2 FQNEAQ (reference sequence).

The chain joins TRBV28 to TRBJ1-2; TRBD1 agrees at 9 bases. V trimming: 5 bases; J trimming: 5 bases; junction bases outside the gene matches: 3. This CDR3 has 13 amino acids. CDR1 MDHEN and CDR2 SYDVKM come from the germline V gene. CDR3 region: CASSPDRGYGYTF. In nucleotides, the CDR3 is TGTGCCAGCAGTCCGGACAGGGGATATGGCTACACCTTC.

In this sample, this clone turned up once. The V and J genes are TRBV5-1 and TRBJ2-2; possible D gene TRBD2, 5 bases. Germline lookup yields CDR1 SGHRS and CDR2 YFSETQ. V shed 0 bases and J shed 1 base, with 7 bases lying between them. This CDR3 contains 15 residues. In DNA form, the CDR3 reads TGCGCCAGCAGCTTGGTAGCGCTGAACACCGGGGAGCTGTTTTTT. Its protein product is CASSLVALNTGELFF.

There are a few counts of this clone. The chain recombines TRBV2 with TRBJ2-7, with TRBD1 as a possible D gene (6 bases). The germline V gene encodes CDR1 SNHLY and CDR2 FYNNEI. The CDR3 length is 12 residues. Trimming stripped 5 bases from V and 4 bases from J, with 9 bases between. CDR3 region: CASSQDSYEQYF. DNA of the CDR3: TGTGCCAGCAGTCAGGACAGTTACGAGCAGTACTTC.

The chain is built from TRBV28 and TRBJ1-2; 9 positions match TRBD1. The J segment lost 8 bases and the V segment lost 9 bases, leaving 7 bases of the junction unmatched. This CDR3 is 12 amino acids long. Germline V gene lookup returns CDR1 MDHEN and CDR2 SYDVKM. The CDR3 DNA reads as TGTGCCAGTTCCTCCGACAGGGGGGGCTACACCTTC. The encoded protein is CASSSDRGGYTF.

The chain uses TRBV28 and TRBJ1-2; 9 bases match TRBD1. V was clipped by 4 bases and J by 3 bases; unmatched bases: 6. The CDR3 runs 15 residues. Germline loops: CDR1 MDHEN, CDR2 SYDVKM. In DNA, the CDR3 is TGTGCCAGCAGTTCGGGACAGGGTGGATACTATGGCTACACCTTC. It codes for CASSSGQGGYYGYTF.

V usage is TRBV18 and J usage is TRBJ2-7; a possible D gene is TRBD1 (6 bases). V was cut by 2 bases and J by 7 bases, with 18 bases left in between. The CDR3 spans 15 residues. The V gene's germline CDR1 is KGHSH and CDR2 LQKENI. For the CDR3, the DNA is TGTGCCAGCTCACCAAGGGGGAATCCCCCCGGGGAGCAGTACTTC. Its translation: CASSPRGNPPGEQYF.